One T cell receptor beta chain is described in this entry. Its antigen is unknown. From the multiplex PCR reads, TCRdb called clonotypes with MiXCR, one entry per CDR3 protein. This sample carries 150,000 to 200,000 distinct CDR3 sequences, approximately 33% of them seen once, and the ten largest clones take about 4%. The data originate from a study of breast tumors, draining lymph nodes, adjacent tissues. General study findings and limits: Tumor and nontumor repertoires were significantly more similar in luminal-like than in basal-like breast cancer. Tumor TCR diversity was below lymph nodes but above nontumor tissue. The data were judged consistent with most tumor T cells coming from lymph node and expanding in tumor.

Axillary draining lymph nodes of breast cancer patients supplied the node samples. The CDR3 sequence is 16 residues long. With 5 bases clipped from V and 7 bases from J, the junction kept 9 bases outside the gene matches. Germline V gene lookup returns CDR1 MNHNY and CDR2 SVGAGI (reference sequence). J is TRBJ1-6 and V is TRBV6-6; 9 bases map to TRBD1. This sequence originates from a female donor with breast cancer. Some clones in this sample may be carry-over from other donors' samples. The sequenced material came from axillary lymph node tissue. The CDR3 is CASSHAGQGLNSPLHF. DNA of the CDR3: TGTGCCAGCAGTCACGCCGGACAGGGGCTAAATTCACCCCTCCACTTT.